This TCR beta chain emerged from a study of T cells in pancreatic ductal adenocarcinoma. On this clone itself: The antigen is undetermined.

The CDR3 covers 13 residues. Per germline, CDR1 MNHEY and CDR2 SVGAGI. V lost 1 base and J 4 bases, leaving 7 bases between the germline ends. No neoadjuvant therapy was given to the selected pancreatic ductal adenocarcinoma patients before their surgery. The data were produced by immunoSEQ multiplex PCR, yet TCRdb's version contains in-frame clones alone and is incomplete. The sample lists about 5,000 clones, 70% to 90% occurring once. Study-wide findings and caveats: The resected pancreatic cancer cohort was biased toward the minority with early-stage disease. Tumor and blood clonality did not differ significantly, about 0.1 versus 0.071. Comparisons of tumor and blood clonality may show falsely lower tumor diversity. Compared with tumor, blood showed more total productive templates and approximately 8-fold more clonotypes.

The sample consisted of pancreatic tumor tissue. This clonotype was sampled from a human donor with pancreatic ductal adenocarcinoma. This rearrangement joins TRBV6-5 to TRBJ1-1; D is perhaps TRBD1 (5 bases). CDR3 loop: CASSYFRATEAFF. CDR3 sequence (DNA): TGTGCCAGCAGTTACTTCAGGGCCACTGAAGCTTTCTTT.